This T cell receptor beta chain appears in the sequencing data of a study of identical twins. The junction had 15 bases not matched to a gene; V was cut back by 8 bases and J by 3 bases. Germline V gene data show CDR1 as LNHNV and CDR2 as YYDKDF (reference sequence). The CDR3 length is 16 residues. Findings and caveats of the study: Among monozygotic twins, out-of-frame TCR alpha sharing exceeded what models predicted.

Addition of a universal primer site occurred through template switching, and cDNA carried unique molecular identifiers. TCRdb re-called the 5' RACE reads through MiXCR, storing one row per CDR3 protein. Of about 720,000 distinct CDR3 sequences in the sample, about 20% were seen once. A note on this clonotype: Its antigen is currently unknown.

This sample also belongs to another study, concerning T cells expressing NK-cell markers. This second study says: Most of the eight sequenced donors were HCMV-seropositive; one was seronegative. Dominant NKG2C+ clonotypes were found to form about 1.0-7.5% of CD8+ T cells in over five donors.

The V call is TRBV15, the J call TRBJ2-7; 8 bases align to TRBD1. Sequenced input: PBMCs. The sequence came from a woman under 30 in good health. The CDR3 region has the DNA TGTGCCACCCCCCACCCGGACAGGGAGAAAATCTACGAGCAGTACTTC. Protein: CATPHPDREKIYEQYF.